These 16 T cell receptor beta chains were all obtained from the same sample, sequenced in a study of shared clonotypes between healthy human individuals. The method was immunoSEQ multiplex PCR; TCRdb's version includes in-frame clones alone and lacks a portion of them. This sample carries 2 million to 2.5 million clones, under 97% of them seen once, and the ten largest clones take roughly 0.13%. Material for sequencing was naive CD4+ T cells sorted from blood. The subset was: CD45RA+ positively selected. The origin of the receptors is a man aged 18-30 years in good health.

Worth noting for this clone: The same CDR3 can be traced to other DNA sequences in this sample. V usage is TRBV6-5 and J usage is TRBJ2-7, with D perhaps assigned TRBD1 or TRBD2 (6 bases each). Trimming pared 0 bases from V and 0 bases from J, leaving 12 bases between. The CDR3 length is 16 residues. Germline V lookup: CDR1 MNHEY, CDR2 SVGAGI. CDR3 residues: CASSYSGGGSSYEQYF. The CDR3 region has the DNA TGTGCCAGCAGTTACTCAGGGGGAGGAAGCTCCTACGAGCAGTACTTC.

For the CDR3, the DNA is TGTGCCAGCAGTGAGGGCAACTATGGCTACACCTTC. Translated, it gives CASSEGNYGYTF. The chain joins TRBV28 to TRBJ1-2; D is undetermined. CDR1 is MDHEN and CDR2 is SYDVKM in the germline V gene. Trimming left V 5 bases short and J 2 bases short, with 6 bases between. The CDR3 has 12 amino acids.

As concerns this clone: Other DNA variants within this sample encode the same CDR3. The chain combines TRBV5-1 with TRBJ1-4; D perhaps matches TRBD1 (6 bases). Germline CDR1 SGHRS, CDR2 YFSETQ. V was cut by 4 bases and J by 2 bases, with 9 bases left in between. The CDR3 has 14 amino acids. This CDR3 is CASSEQGTNEKLFF. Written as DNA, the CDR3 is TGCGCCAGCAGCGAACAGGGTACTAATGAAAAACTGTTTTTT.

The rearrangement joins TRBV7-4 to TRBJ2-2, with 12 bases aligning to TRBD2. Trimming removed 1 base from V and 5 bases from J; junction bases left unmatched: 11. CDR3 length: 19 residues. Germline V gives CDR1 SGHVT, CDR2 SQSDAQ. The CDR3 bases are TGTGCCAGCAGCTTAGGAGTGACTAGCGGGAGCACGGGGACCGGGGAGCTGTTTTTT. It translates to CASSLGVTSGSTGTGELFF.

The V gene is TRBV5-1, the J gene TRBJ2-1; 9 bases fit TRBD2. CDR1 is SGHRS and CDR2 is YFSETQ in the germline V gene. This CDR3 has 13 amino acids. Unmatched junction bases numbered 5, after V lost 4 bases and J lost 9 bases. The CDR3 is CASSVAGEGEQFF. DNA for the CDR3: TGCGCCAGCAGCGTAGCGGGAGAGGGTGAGCAGTTCTTC.

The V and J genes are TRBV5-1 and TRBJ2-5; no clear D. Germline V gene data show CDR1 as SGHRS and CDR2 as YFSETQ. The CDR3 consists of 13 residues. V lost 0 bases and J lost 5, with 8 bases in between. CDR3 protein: CASSLGWRETQYF. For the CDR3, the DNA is TGCGCCAGCAGCTTGGGGTGGCGGGAGACCCAGTACTTC.

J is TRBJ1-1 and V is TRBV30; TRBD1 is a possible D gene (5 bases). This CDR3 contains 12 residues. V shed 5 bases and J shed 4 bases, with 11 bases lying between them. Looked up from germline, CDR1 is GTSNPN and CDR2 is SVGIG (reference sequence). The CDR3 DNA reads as TGTGCCTGGGATGGGGGGGGCACTGAAGCTTTCTTT. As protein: CAWDGGGTEAFF.

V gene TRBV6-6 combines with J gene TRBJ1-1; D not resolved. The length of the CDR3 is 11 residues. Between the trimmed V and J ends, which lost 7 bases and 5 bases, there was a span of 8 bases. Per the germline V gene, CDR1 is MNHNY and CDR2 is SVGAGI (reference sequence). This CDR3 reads CASTLETEAFF. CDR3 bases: TGTGCCAGCACCCTGGAGACTGAAGCTTTCTTT.

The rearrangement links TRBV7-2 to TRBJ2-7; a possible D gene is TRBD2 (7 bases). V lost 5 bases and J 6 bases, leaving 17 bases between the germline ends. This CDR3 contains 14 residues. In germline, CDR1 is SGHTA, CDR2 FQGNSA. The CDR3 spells CASSTLGGGSEQYF. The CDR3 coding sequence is TGTGCCAGCAGCACCCTGGGGGGGGGCTCCGAGCAGTACTTC.

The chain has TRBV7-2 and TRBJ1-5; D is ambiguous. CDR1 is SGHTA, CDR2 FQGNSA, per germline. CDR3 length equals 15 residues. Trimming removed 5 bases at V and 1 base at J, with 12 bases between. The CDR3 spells CASSPDGLSNQPQHF. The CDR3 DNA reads TGTGCCAGCAGCCCGGACGGCCTCAGCAATCAGCCCCAGCATTTT. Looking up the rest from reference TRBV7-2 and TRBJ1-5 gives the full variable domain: GAGVSQSPSNKVTEKGKDVELRCDPISGHTALYWYRQSLGQGLEFLIYFQGNSAPDKSGLPSDRFSAERTGGSVSTLTIQRTQQEDSAVYLCASSPDGLSNQPQHFGDGTRLSIL.

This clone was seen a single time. The CDR3 DNA follows: TGTGCCAGCAGCTTAGCCGGGACAGGGTTTACCTCCCTCCACTTT. Protein sequence: CASSLAGTGFTSLHF. The V and J genes are TRBV7-2 and TRBJ1-6; 9 nucleotides match TRBD1. After removal of 0 bases from V and 14 bases from J, the junction contained 8 bases not matched to a gene. The CDR3 runs 15 residues. The germline V gene has CDR1 SGHTA and CDR2 FQGNSA.

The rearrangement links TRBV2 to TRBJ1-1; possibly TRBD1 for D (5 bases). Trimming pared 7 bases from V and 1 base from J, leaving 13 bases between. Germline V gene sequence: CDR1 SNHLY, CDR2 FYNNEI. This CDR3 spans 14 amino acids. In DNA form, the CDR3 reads TGTGCCAGCAATGTGGGACTCTCGAACACTGAAGCTTTCTTT. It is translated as CASNVGLSNTEAFF.

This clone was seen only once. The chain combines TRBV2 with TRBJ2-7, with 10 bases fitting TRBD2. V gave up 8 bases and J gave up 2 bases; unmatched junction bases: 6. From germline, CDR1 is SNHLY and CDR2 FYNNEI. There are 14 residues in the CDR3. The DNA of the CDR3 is TGTGCCAGCGCCGGACTAGCGGTAACCTACGAGCAGTACTTC. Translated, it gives CASAGLAVTYEQYF.

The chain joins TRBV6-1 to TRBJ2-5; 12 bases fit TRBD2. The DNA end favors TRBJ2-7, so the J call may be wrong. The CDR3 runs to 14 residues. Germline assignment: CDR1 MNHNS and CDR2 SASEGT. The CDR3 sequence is CASSRLAGDYEQYF. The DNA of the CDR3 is TGTGCCAGCAGCCGACTAGCGGGAGATTACGAGCAGTACTTC.

For the CDR3, the DNA is TGTGCCAGCAGGCTCACAGGGACCTATGGCTACACCTTC. Its protein product is CASRLTGTYGYTF. The chain is built from TRBV6-5 and TRBJ1-2; possibly TRBD1 for D (6 bases). This CDR3 spans 13 amino acids. Germline CDR1 reads MNHEY; CDR2 reads SVGAGI. Trimming cost V 6 bases and J 4 bases, with 12 bases left between them.

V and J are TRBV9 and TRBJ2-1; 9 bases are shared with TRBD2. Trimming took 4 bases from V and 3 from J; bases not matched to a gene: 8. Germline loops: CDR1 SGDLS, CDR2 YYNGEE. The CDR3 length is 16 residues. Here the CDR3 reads CASSSTPSGIYNEQFF. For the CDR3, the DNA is TGTGCCAGCAGCAGCACCCCTAGCGGGATCTACAATGAGCAGTTCTTC.